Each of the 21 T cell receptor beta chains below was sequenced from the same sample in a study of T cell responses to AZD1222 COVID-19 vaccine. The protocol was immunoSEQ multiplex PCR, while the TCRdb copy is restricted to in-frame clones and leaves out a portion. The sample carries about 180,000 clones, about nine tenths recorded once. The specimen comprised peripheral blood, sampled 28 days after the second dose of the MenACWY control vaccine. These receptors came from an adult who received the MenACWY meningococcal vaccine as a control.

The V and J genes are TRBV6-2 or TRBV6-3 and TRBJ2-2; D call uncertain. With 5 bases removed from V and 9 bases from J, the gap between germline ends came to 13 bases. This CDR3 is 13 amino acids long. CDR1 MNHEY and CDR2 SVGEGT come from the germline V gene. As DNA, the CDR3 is TGTGCCAGCAGTCAGCGATATAATAGGGAGCTGTTTTTT. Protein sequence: CASSQRYNRELFF.

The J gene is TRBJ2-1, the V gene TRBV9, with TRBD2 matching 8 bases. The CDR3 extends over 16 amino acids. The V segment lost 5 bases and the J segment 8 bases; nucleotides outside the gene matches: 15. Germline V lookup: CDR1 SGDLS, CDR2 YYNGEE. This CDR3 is CASRGLSGGPSDEQFF. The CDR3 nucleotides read TGTGCCAGCAGAGGACTTTCGGGAGGGCCCTCAGATGAGCAGTTCTTC.

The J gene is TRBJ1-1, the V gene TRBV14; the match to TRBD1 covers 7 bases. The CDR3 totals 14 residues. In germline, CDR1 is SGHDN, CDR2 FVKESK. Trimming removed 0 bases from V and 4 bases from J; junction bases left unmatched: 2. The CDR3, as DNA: TGTGCCAGCAGCCAAGAACAGGGGATCACTGAAGCTTTCTTT. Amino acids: CASSQEQGITEAFF.

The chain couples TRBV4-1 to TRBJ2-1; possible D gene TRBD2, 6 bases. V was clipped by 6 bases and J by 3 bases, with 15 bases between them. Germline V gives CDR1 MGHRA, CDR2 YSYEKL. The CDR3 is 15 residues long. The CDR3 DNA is TGCGCCAGCAGTCCTTACCCGGGGGACTACAATGAGCAGTTCTTC. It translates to CASSPYPGDYNEQFF.

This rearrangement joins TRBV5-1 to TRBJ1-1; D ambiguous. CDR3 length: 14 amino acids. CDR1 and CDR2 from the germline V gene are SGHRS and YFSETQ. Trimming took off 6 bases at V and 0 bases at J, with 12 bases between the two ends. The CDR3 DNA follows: TGCGCCAGCACCTCCGGTGGGGTGAACACTGAAGCTTTCTTT. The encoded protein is CASTSGGVNTEAFF.

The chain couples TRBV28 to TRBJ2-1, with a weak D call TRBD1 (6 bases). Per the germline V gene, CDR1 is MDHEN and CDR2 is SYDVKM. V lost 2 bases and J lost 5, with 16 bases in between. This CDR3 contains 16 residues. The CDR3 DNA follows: TGTGCCAGCAGTTTAACTTCCACAGGGATGAACAATGAGCAGTTCTTC. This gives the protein CASSLTSTGMNNEQFF.

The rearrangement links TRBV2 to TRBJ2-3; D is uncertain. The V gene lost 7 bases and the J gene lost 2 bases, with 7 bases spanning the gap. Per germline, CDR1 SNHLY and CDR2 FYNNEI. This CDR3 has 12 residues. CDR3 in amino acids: CASKYLTDTQYF. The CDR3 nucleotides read TGTGCCAGCAAATACCTCACAGATACGCAGTATTTT.

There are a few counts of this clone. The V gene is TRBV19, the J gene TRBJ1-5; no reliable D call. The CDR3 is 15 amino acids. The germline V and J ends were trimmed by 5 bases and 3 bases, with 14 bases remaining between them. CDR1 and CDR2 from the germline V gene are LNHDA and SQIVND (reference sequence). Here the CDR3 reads CASSGMRVPNQPQHF. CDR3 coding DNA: TGTGCCAGTAGTGGGATGAGGGTCCCCAATCAGCCCCAGCATTTT.

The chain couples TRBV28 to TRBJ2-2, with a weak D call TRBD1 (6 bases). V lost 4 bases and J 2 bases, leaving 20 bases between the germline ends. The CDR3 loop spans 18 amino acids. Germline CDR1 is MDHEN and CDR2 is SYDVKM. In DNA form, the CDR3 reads TGTGCCAGCAGTTACCCTTACCCGGGACACCTCAACACCGGGGAGCTGTTTTTT. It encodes CASSYPYPGHLNTGELFF.

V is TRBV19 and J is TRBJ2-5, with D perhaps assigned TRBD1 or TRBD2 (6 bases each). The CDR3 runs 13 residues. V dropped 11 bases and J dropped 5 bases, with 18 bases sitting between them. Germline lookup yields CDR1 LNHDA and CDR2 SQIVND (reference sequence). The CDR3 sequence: CAHRGGSSETQYF. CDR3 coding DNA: TGTGCCCATAGAGGGGGGTCGTCGGAGACCCAGTACTTC. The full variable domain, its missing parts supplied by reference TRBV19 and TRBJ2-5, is DGGITQSPKYLFRKEGQNVTLSCEQNLNHDAMYWYRQDPGQGLRLIYYSQIVNDFQKGDIAEGYSVSREKKESFPLTVTSAQKNPTAFYLCAHRGGSSETQYFGPGTRLLVL.

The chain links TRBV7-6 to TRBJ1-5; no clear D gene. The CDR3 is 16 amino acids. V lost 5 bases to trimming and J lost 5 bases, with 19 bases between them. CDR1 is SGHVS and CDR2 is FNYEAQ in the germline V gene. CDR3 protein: CASSPLQVAPDQPQHF. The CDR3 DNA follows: TGTGCCAGCAGCCCCCTACAAGTTGCCCCGGATCAGCCCCAGCATTTT.

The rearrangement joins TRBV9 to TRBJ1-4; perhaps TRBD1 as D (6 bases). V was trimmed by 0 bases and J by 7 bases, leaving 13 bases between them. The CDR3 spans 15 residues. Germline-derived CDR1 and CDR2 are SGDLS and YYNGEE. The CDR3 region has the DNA TGTGCCAGCAGCGTAGACGAGGGGGTGGGTGAAAAACTGTTTTTT. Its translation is CASSVDEGVGEKLFF.

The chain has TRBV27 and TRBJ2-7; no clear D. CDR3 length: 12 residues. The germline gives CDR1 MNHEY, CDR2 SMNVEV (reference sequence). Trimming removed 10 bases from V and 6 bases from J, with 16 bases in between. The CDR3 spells CATRISPFEQYF. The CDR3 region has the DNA TGTGCCACCCGAATAAGTCCCTTCGAGCAGTACTTC.

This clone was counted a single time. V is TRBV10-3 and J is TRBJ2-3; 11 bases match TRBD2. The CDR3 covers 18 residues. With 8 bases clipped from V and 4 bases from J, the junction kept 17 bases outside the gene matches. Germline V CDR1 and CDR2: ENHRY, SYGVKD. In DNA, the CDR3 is TGTGCCATCGCCCCGGTAGCGGGAGGGCCTGGGGCGCCAGATACGCAGTATTTT. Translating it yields CAIAPVAGGPGAPDTQYF.

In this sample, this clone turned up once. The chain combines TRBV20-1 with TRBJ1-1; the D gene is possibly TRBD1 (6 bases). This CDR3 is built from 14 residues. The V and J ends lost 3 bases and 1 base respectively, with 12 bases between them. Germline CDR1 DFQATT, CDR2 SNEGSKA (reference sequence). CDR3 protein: CSASGGHKNTEAFF. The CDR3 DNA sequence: TGCAGTGCTAGTGGGGGACACAAGAACACTGAAGCTTTCTTT.

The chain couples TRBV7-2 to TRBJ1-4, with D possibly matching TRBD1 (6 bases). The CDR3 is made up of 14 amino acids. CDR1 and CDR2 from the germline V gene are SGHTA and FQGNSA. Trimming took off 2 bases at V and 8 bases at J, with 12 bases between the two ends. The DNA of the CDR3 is TGTGCCAGCAGCTTACCCAGGGGAGGGGAAAAACTGTTTTTT. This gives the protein CASSLPRGGEKLFF.

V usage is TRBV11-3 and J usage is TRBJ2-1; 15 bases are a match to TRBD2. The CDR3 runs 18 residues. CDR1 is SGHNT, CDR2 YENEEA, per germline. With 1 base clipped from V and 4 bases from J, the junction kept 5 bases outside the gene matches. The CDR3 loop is CASSLGRTSGGEYNEQFF. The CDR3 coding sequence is TGTGCCAGCAGCTTAGGCCGGACTAGCGGGGGGGAATACAATGAGCAGTTCTTC.

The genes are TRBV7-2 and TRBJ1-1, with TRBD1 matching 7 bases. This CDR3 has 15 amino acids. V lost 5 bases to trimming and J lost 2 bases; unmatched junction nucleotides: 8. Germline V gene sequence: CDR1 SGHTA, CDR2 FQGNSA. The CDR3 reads CASSEQTGQNTEAFF. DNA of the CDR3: TGTGCCAGCAGCGAACAGACAGGGCAAAACACTGAAGCTTTCTTT.

CDR3 bases: TGCGCCAGCAGCTTGGGACTAGCGGGAGGAAGCTACAATGAGCAGTTCTTC. Translating gives CASSLGLAGGSYNEQFF. V gene TRBV5-1 combines with J gene TRBJ2-1; 13 bases line up with TRBD2. The CDR3 is made up of 17 amino acids. V gave up 0 bases and J gave up 3 bases; unmatched junction bases: 3. Germline lookup yields CDR1 SGHRS and CDR2 YFSETQ.

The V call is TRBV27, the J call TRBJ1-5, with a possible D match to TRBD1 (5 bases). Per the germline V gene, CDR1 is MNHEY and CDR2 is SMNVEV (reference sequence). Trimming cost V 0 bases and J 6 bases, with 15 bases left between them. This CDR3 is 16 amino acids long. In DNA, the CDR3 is TGTGCCAGCAGTTTATCGGGGCAAAGGCGGTTTCAGCCCCAGCATTTT. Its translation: CASSLSGQRRFQPQHF.

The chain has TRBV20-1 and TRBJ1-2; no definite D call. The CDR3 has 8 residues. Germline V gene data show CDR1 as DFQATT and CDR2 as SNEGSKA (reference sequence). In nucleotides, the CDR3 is TGCAAGTCCGGGAGCTACACCTTC. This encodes CKSGSYTF.